A selection of T cell receptor beta chains follows, all from one sample in a study of graft-versus-host responses after intestinal transplantation. Produced via immunoSEQ multiplex PCR; TCRdb's table is partial and in-frame only. The sample consists of approximately 85,000 clones, 80% to 95% of them appearing once. Their cognate antigens are unknown. The specimen was unstimulated CD8+ T cells sorted from spleen or lymph node cells, collected before transplant. The receptors originated from a human donor who was the organ donor for an intestinal transplant. The CDR3 runs from the conserved cysteine through the conserved F or W. A D gene is named only where the DNA matches it firmly. Size tells how often a clone was seen (once, few, many) or the class of an expanded clone, and some rows leave it out.

D gene,V gene,J gene,clone size,CDR3 DNA,CDR3 protein
TRBD2,TRBV7-4,TRBJ2-7,.,TGTGCCAGCAGCCGACTAGCGGGGGGGCCGACAGACTACGAGCAGTACTTC,CASSRLAGGPTDYEQYF
.,TRBV9,TRBJ1-3,.,TGTGCCAGCAGCGCCGACACCCCGGCAAACACCATATATTTT,CASSADTPANTIYF
TRBD2,TRBV7-9,TRBJ2-3,once,TGTGCCAGCAGCGCGACTAGCGGGGGGCGTAACACAGATACGCAGTATTTT,CASSATSGGRNTDTQYF
.,TRBV11-2,TRBJ2-3,.,TGTGCCAGCACCCTCGGGGTCGGCACAGATACGCAGTATTTT,CASTLGVGTDTQYF
.,TRBV28,TRBJ2-5,.,TGTGCCAGCAGACCCGGGATCCAAGAGACCCAGTACTTC,CASRPGIQETQYF
.,TRBV2,TRBJ2-3,.,TGTGCCAGCAGTGACAGGCGGAACACAGATACGCAGTATTTT,CASSDRRNTDTQYF
TRBD2,TRBV5-1,TRBJ2-7,.,TGCGCCAGCAGCCTGGGGAGGGGAGGGTCCTACGAGCAGTACTTC,CASSLGRGGSYEQYF
.,TRBV11-3,TRBJ2-6,.,TGTGCCAGCAGCTCCCAGGGGAGTCCCAACGTCCTGACTTTC,CASSSQGSPNVLTF
.,TRBV1,TRBJ2-1,.,TGCACCAGCAGCCAAGAGGGCGGGGTTCCCAATGAGCAGTTCTTC,CTSSQEGGVPNEQFF
TRBD1,TRBV11-2,TRBJ1-2,.,TGTGCCAGCAGCTTGGGGACAGGGTATGGCTACACCTTC,CASSLGTGYGYTF
.,TRBV20-1,TRBJ2-7,.,TGCAGTGCTAGACAGGGTTACGAGCAGTACTTC,CSARQGYEQYF
.,TRBV4-1,TRBJ2-7,.,TGCGCCAGCAGCCAAGGGGCGGGCTACGAGCAGTACTTC,CASSQGAGYEQYF
TRBD1,TRBV27,TRBJ2-7,.,TGTGCCAGCAGTTTCGGGACAGACTACGAGCAGTACTTC,CASSFGTDYEQYF
.,TRBV2,TRBJ1-2,.,TGTGCCAGCAGTGAAGCGCTGATAAGGGCCCCAAACTCCTATGGCTACACCTTC,CASSEALIRAPNSYGYTF
.,TRBV7-8,TRBJ1-1,.,TGTGCCAGCAGCTTAGGATTCGCAGGGTTGATTGGCGAAGCTTTCTTT,CASSLGFAGLIGEAFF
TRBD2,TRBV9,TRBJ2-1,.,TGTGCCAGCAGCGTAGTTGCGGGGGTGGTGGAAGAGCAGTTCTTC,CASSVVAGVVEEQFF
.,TRBV4-1,TRBJ1-6,.,TGCGCCAGCAGCCAAGAAGGGTTGAGCATGGTTTCACCCCTCCACTTT,CASSQEGLSMVSPLHF
.,TRBV11-2,TRBJ2-7,.,TGTGCCAGCAGCTTGGGGGCCGGGCATAGCCCCTACGAGCAGTACTTC,CASSLGAGHSPYEQYF
.,TRBV6-5,TRBJ1-2,.,TGTGCCAGCAGATCCCTCTTCGCAGGGAAGGCCGGACCCGTCTTC,CASRSLFAGKAGPVF
.,TRBV7-9,TRBJ2-3,.,TGTGCCAGCAGAGTGGGCCCAGATACGCAGTATTTT,CASRVGPDTQYF
TRBD1,TRBV14,TRBJ2-1,.,TGTGCCAGCAGTCGGACAGGGATTGAGCAGTTCTTC,CASSRTGIEQFF
TRBD2,TRBV9,TRBJ2-3,.,TGTGCCAGCGACAGCGGGGGGCTCACAGATACGCAGTATTTT,CASDSGGLTDTQYF
TRBD1,TRBV7-9,TRBJ2-7,.,TGTGCCAGCAGCTTAGGAGGGACAGGGCCCTACGAGCAGTACTTC,CASSLGGTGPYEQYF
.,TRBV9,TRBJ1-1,.,TGTGCCAGCAAGGGGGAAAGCACTGAAGCTTTCTTT,CASKGESTEAFF
.,TRBV4-2,TRBJ1-6,.,TGTGCCAGCAGCCAAGATTGGGCTAATTCACCCCTCCACTTT,CASSQDWANSPLHF
.,TRBV7-9,TRBJ2-1,.,TGTGCCAGCAGCCCATGGGACTCGCAGATCGATGAGCAGTTCTTC,CASSPWDSQIDEQFF
TRBD2,TRBV9,TRBJ2-6,.,TGTGCCAGCAGCGTCAGCGGGGGGGTCTCTGGGGCCAACGTCCTGACTTTC,CASSVSGGVSGANVLTF
.,TRBV25-1,TRBJ2-2,.,TGTGCCAGCAGTGATTACGGGAGCACCGGGGAGCTGTTTTTT,CASSDYGSTGELFF
TRBD1,TRBV7-9,TRBJ1-1,.,TGTGCCAGCAGCTACGGACAGGGGAACACTGAAGCTTTCTTT,CASSYGQGNTEAFF
TRBD2,TRBV7-9,TRBJ2-7,few,TGTGCCAGCAGCCCAGGGACTAATGAGCAGTACTTC,CASSPGTNEQYF
.,TRBV2,TRBJ2-5,few,TGTGCCAGCAGTGAAGCGGGCCACCGGGGGACCCAGTACTTC,CASSEAGHRGTQYF
TRBD1,TRBV9,TRBJ2-7,.,TGTGCCAGCAGCCAGGGGACAGGGTCTTACGAGCAGTACTTC,CASSQGTGSYEQYF
.,TRBV19,TRBJ2-1,once,TGTGCCAGTAGCCTCGGCGGTGAGCAGTTCTTC,CASSLGGEQFF
.,TRBV4-1,TRBJ2-2,.,TGCGCCAGCAGCCAACCTGAGAACACCGGGGAGCTGTTTTTT,CASSQPENTGELFF
TRBD1,TRBV5-4,TRBJ2-1,.,TGTGCCAGCTACTACAGGGGGTTGAACAATGAGCAGTTCTTC,CASYYRGLNNEQFF
TRBD1,TRBV5-3,TRBJ1-2,.,TGTGCCAGAAGCTTGGCGTCCGGGACAGGGAACATAAAGGGCTATGGCTACACCTTC,CARSLASGTGNIKGYGYTF
.,TRBV7-9,TRBJ2-7,.,TGTGCCAGCAGTCCCGGGACCCAGGGGGGTTACGAGCAGTACTTC,CASSPGTQGGYEQYF
TRBD1,TRBV11-2,TRBJ2-7,.,TGTGCCAGCAGTTCTAGGACAGGGGGCCCCTACGAGCAGTACTTC,CASSSRTGGPYEQYF
.,TRBV6-5,TRBJ1-4,.,TGTGCCAGCAGCCGAGGAGGGAGCCCTTTCAAAAAACTGTTTTTT,CASSRGGSPFKKLFF
.,TRBV4-1,TRBJ1-5,.,TGTGCCAGCAGCCAAGCCGGGCCAGGGAGCAATCAGCCCCAGCATTTT,CASSQAGPGSNQPQHF
.,TRBV5-6,TRBJ2-7,once,TGTGCCAGCCAACATCCCAGCTCCTACGAGCAGTACTTC,CASQHPSSYEQYF
.,TRBV6-5,TRBJ1-1,.,TGTGCCAGCAGTTACGAGGGTCTAAACACTGAAGCTTTCTTT,CASSYEGLNTEAFF
.,TRBV4-1,TRBJ2-1,.,TGCGCCAGCAGCCAAGAGCGATTGGAGGGGCAGTTCTTC,CASSQERLEGQFF
.,TRBV7-9,TRBJ2-1,once,TGTGCCAGCAGCCATGGGCGCGGGCTGAATGAGCAGTTCTTC,CASSHGRGLNEQFF
.,TRBV7-9,TRBJ1-1,once,TGTGCCAGCACTGAGGCGGTTAACACTGAAGCTTTCTTT,CASTEAVNTEAFF
.,TRBV6-6,TRBJ1-6,.,TGTGCCAGCAGGTGTCCAGGTTTCTATAATTCACCCCTCCACTTT,CASRCPGFYNSPLHF
TRBD1,TRBV7-9,TRBJ2-1,.,TGTGCCAGCAGCGACAGGGGCAATGAGCAGTTCTTC,CASSDRGNEQFF
.,TRBV5-6,TRBJ2-7,.,TGTGCCAGCAGCTTGCAGGGGCCAGCCTACGAGCAGTACTTC,CASSLQGPAYEQYF
TRBD2,TRBV29-1,TRBJ2-5,.,TGCAGCGTTGTGCTAGCGGTAAAATCCCAAGAGACCCAGTACTTC,CSVVLAVKSQETQYF
.,TRBV29-1,TRBJ2-7,.,TGCAGCGTTTTAGGAACAGCCTCAACCCAGATCGAGTACGAGCAGTACTTC,CSVLGTASTQIEYEQYF
.,TRBV5-3,TRBJ1-3,.,TGTGCCAGAAGCTTGGCAGGCTCTGGAAACACCATATATTTT,CARSLAGSGNTIYF
TRBD1,TRBV15,TRBJ2-7,.,TGTGCCACCAGCAGGACCCCGGACAGGGTCTACGAGCAGTACTTC,CATSRTPDRVYEQYF
.,TRBV11-3,TRBJ2-1,.,TGTGCCAGCAGCCCAAGACTGGACAATGAGCAGTTCTTC,CASSPRLDNEQFF
.,TRBV29-1,TRBJ1-2,.,TGCAGCGTTGAAGACCGCCGGGGCAGCTACTATGGCTACACCTTC,CSVEDRRGSYYGYTF
TRBD2,TRBV6-1,TRBJ2-2,.,TGTACCAGCAGTGAAGCTGCGGGAGCCGGGGAGCTGTTTTTT,CTSSEAAGAGELFF
.,TRBV5-5,TRBJ1-1,.,TGTGCCAGCAGCACCGAGGTGGGCAACACTGAAGCTTTCTTT,CASSTEVGNTEAFF
TRBD2,TRBV11-2,TRBJ2-5,.,TGTGCCAGCAGCTCAACTAGCGGGAGGGAGACCCAGTACTTC,CASSSTSGRETQYF